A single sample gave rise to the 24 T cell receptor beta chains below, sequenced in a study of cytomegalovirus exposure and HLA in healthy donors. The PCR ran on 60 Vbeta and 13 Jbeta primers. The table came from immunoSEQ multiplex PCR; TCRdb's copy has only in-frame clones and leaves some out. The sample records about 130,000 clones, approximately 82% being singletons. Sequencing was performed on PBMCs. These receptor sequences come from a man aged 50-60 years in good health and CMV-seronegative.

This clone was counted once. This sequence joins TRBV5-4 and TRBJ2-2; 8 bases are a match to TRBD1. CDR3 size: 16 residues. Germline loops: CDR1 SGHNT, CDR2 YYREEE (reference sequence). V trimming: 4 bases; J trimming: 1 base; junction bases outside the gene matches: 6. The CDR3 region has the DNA TGTGCCAGCAGCCTTCGGACAGGGATGAACACCGGGGAGCTGTTTTTT. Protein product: CASSLRTGMNTGELFF.

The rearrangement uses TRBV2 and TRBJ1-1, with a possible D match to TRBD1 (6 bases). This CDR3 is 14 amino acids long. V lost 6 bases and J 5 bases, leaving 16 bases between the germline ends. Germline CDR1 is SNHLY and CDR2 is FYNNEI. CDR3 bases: TGTGCCAGCAGCTTACAGGGTTCGAGGACTGAAGCTTTCTTT. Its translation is CASSLQGSRTEAFF.

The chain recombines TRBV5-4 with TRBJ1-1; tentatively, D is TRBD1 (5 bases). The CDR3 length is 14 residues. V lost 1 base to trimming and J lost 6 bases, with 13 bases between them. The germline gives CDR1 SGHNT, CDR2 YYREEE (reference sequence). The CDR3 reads CASSLQQGGAEAFF. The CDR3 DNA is TGTGCCAGCAGCTTGCAGCAGGGAGGAGCTGAAGCTTTCTTT. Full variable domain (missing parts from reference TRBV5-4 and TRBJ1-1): ETGVTQSPTHLIKTRGQQVTLRCSSQSGHNTVSWYQQALGQGPQFIFQYYREEENGRGNFPPRFSGLQFPNYSSELNVNALELDDSALYLCASSLQQGGAEAFFGQGTRLTVV.

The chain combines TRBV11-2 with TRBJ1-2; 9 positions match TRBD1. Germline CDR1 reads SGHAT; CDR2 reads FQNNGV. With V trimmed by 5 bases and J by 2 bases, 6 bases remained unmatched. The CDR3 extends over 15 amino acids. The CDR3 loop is CASSPLQGANYGYTF. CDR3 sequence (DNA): TGTGCCAGCAGCCCCCTACAGGGGGCAAACTATGGCTACACCTTC.

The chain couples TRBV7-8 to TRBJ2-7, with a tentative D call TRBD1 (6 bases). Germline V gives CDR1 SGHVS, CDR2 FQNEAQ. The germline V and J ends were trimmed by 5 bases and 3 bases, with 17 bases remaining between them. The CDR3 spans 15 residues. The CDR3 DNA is TGTGCCAGCAGCCCCCTGGGGGCGCACATCTACGAGCAGTACTTC. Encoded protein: CASSPLGAHIYEQYF.

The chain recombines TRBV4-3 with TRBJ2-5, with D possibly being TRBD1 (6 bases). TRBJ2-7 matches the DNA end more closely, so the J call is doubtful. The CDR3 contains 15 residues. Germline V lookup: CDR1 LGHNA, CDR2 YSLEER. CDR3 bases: TGCGCCAGCAGCCAAGATCATCAGGGGATCTACGAGCAGTACTTC. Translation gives CASSQDHQGIYEQYF.

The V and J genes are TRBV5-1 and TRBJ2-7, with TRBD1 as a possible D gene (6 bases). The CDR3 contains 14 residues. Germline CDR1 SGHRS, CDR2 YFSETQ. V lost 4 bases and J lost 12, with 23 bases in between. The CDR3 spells CASSPDTQGNPPYF. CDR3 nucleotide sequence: TGCGCCAGCAGCCCTGACACACAGGGTAATCCCCCGTACTTC.

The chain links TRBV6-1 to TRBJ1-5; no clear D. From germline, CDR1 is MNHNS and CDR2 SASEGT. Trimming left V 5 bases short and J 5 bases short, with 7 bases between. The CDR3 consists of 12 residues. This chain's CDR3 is CASSQLDQPQHF. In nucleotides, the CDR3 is TGTGCCAGCAGTCAGTTGGATCAGCCCCAGCATTTT.

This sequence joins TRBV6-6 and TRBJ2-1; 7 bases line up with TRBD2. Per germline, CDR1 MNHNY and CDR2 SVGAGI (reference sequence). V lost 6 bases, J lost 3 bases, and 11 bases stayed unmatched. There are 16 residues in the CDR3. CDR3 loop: CASSGGGVGFYNEQFF. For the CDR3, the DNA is TGTGCCAGCAGCGGGGGAGGGGTGGGTTTCTACAATGAGCAGTTCTTC.

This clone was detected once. The CDR3 DNA reads TGCGCCAGCAGCATACTTAACACCGGGGAGCTGTTTTTT. Amino acids: CASSILNTGELFF. The V gene is TRBV5-1, the J gene TRBJ2-2; D is ambiguous. The CDR3 is made up of 13 amino acids. V lost 4 bases and J 2 bases, leaving 6 bases between the germline ends. The germline V gene encodes CDR1 SGHRS and CDR2 YFSETQ.

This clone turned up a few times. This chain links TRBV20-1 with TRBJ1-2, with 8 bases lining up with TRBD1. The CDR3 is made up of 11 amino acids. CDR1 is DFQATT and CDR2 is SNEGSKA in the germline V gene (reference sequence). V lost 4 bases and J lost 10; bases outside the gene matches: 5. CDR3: CSATRGPLYTF. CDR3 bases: TGCAGTGCTACCAGGGGGCCCCTCTACACCTTC.

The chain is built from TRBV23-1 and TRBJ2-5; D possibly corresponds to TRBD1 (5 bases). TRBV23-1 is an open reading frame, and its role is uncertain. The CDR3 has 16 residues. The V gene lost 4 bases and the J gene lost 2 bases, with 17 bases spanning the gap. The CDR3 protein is CASSRSLDRFQETQYF. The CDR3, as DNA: TGCGCCAGCAGTCGTTCGTTAGACAGATTTCAAGAGACCCAGTACTTC.

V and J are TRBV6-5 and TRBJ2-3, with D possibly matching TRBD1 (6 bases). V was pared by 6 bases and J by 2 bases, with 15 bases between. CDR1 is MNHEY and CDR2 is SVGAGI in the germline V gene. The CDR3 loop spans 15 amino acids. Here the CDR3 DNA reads TGTGCCAGCAGCCTCCCGGGACATCCCACAGATACGCAGTATTTT. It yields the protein CASSLPGHPTDTQYF.

The DNA for the CDR3 is TGTGCCAGCAGTTTCCGACATATGAACACTGAAGCTTTCTTT. Amino acids: CASSFRHMNTEAFF. The chain recombines TRBV6-5 with TRBJ1-1; no reliable D call. V was clipped by 4 bases and J by 0 bases, with 9 bases between them. The length of the CDR3 is 14 residues. CDR1 is MNHEY and CDR2 is SVGAGI in the germline V gene.

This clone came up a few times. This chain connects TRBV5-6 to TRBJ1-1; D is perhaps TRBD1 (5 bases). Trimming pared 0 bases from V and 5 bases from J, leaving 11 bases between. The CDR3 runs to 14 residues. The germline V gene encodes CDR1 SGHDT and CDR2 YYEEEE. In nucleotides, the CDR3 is TGTGCCAGCAGCTTGGTAGGGGTCGATACTGAAGCTTTCTTT. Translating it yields CASSLVGVDTEAFF.

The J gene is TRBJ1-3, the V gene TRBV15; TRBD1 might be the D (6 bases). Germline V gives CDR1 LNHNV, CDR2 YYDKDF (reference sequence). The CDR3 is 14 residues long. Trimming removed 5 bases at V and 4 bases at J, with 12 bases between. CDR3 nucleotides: TGTGCCACCAGCGCAGGGGCGCTGGGAAACACCATATATTTT. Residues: CATSAGALGNTIYF.

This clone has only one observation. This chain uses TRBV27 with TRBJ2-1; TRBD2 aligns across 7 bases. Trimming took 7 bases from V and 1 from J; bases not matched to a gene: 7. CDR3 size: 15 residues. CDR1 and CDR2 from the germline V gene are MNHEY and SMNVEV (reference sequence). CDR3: CASTLGAGSYNEQFF. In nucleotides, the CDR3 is TGTGCCAGCACCCTCGGAGCGGGGTCCTACAATGAGCAGTTCTTC.

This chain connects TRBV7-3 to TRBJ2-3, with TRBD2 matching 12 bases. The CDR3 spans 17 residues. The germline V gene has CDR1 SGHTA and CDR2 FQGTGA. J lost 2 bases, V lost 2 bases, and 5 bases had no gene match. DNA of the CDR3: TGTGCCAGCAGCTTATTGAGGACTAGCGGGGACACAGATACGCAGTATTTT. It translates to CASSLLRTSGDTDTQYF.

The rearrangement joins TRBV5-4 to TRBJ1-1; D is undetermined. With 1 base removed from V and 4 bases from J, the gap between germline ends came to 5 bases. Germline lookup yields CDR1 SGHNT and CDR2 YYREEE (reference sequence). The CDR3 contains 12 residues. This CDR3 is CASSLFGTEAFF. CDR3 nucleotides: TGTGCCAGCAGCTTGTTCGGCACTGAAGCTTTCTTT.

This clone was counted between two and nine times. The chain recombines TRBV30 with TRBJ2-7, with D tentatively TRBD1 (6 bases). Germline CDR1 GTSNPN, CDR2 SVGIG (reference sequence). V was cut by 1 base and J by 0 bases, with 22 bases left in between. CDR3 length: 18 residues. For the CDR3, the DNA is TGTGCCTGGAGTGCTCTGATTGGCAGGGGCTTTTCCTCCTACGAGCAGTACTTC. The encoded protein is CAWSALIGRGFSSYEQYF.

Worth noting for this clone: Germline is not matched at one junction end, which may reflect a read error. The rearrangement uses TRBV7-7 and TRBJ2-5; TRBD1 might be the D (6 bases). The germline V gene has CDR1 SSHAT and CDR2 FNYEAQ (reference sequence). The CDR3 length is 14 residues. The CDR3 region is CASSPIRGQETQYF. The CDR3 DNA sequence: TGTGCTAGCAGCCCCATTAGGGGGCAAGAGACCCAGTACTTC.

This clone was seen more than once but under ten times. CDR3 DNA: TGTGCCAGCAGCCCCGGGACAGCTTCTTCGCCTCCGGTAGGAAACACCATATATTTT. Encoded protein: CASSPGTASSPPVGNTIYF. The chain carries TRBV5-4 and TRBJ1-3, with 7 bases aligning to TRBD1. V shed 4 bases, J shed 4 bases, and the junction held 20 bases outside the gene matches. Germline assignment: CDR1 SGHNT and CDR2 YYREEE (reference sequence). The CDR3 is 19 amino acids.

CDR3 DNA: TGTGCCAGCAGCTTTGGTGGACAGCCGCTCTATGGCTACACCTTC. Protein: CASSFGGQPLYGYTF. The chain has TRBV5-8 and TRBJ1-2; D possibly corresponds to TRBD1 (6 bases). CDR3 length equals 15 residues. Deletions cut 2 bases from V and 4 bases from J, with 15 bases between. Germline V gene sequence: CDR1 SGHTS, CDR2 YDEGEE.

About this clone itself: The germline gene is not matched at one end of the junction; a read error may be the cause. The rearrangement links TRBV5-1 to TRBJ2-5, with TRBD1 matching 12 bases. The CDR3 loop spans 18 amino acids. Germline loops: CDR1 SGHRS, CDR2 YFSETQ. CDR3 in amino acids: CASTLIGTGGTVQETQYF. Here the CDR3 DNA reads TGCGCCAGCACCTTGATTGGGACAGGGGGCACCGTACAAGAGACCCAGTACTTC. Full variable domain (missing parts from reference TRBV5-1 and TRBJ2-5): KAGVTQTPRYLIKTRGQQVTLSCSPISGHRSVSWYQQTPGQGLQFLFEYFSETQRNKGNFPGRFSGRQFSNSRSEMNVSTLELGDSALYLCASTLIGTGGTVQETQYFGPGTRLLVL.